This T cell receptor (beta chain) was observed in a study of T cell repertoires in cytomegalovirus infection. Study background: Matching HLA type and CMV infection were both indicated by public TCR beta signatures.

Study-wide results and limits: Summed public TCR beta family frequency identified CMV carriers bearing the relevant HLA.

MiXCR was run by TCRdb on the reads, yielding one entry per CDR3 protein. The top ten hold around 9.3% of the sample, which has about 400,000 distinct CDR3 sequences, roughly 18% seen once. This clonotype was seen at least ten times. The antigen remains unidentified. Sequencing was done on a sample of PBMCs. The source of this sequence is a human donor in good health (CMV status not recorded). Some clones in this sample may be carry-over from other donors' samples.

Here the CDR3 DNA reads TGTGCCAGCAGCATGAGCGGGCCTGGGGGCACAGATACGCAGTATTTT. The encoded protein is CASSMSGPGGTDTQYF. V and J are TRBV7-6 and TRBJ2-3; D is perhaps TRBD2 (6 bases). Germline CDR1 and CDR2: SGHVS and FNYEAQ. CDR3 size: 16 residues. Trimming removed 5 bases at V and 1 base at J, with 16 bases between.